These 18 T cell receptor beta chains share one sample of origin, sequenced in a study of blood T cell repertoires in COVID-19. Libraries were prepared by immunoSEQ multiplex PCR; TCRdb keeps only in-frame clonotypes and omits some of them. The profile covers some 97,000 clones, with roughly 90% appearing a single time and less than 7.5% taken by the ten largest. Material: peripheral blood. The source of these receptors is a woman aged 55-75 years with acute or convalescent COVID-19.

The chain has TRBV2 and TRBJ2-2, with 11 nucleotides matching TRBD2. This CDR3 has 18 residues. Trimming cost V 2 bases and J 4 bases; bases outside gene matches: 9. Per the germline V gene, CDR1 is SNHLY and CDR2 is FYNNEI. CDR3: CASSETSGGLAGTGELFF. CDR3 in DNA: TGTGCCAGCAGTGAAACTAGCGGGGGACTCGCCGGCACCGGGGAGCTGTTTTTT.

The chain has TRBV29-1 and TRBJ2-2; 9 bases map to TRBD1. Trimming took 4 bases from V and 5 from J; bases not matched to a gene: 8. The CDR3 contains 15 residues. Germline CDR1 is SQVTM and CDR2 is ANQGSEA. In DNA, the CDR3 is TGCAGCGTTGTCAGGGACAGGGTGGGGACCGGGGAGCTGTTTTTT. Protein sequence: CSVVRDRVGTGELFF.

The J gene is TRBJ1-5, the V gene TRBV6-5; D unclear. CDR3 size: 13 residues. V lost 7 bases, J lost 7 bases, and 14 bases lay in between. The V gene's germline CDR1 is MNHEY and CDR2 SVGAGI. The CDR3 reads CASTEGNGQPQHF. The CDR3 DNA reads TGTGCCAGCACCGAGGGCAACGGCCAGCCCCAGCATTTT.

The chain carries TRBV6-6 and TRBJ2-1; a weak D match, TRBD1 (5 bases). This CDR3 spans 15 amino acids. In germline, CDR1 is MNHNY, CDR2 SVGAGI (reference sequence). With 2 bases removed from V and 6 bases from J, the gap between germline ends came to 14 bases. DNA of the CDR3: TGTGCCAGCAGTTACCCTCGAGGAAGGGGCAATGAGCAGTTCTTC. Translated: CASSYPRGRGNEQFF.

Remarks on this clone: Additional DNA sequences in this sample encode the identical CDR3. For the CDR3, the DNA is TGTGCCAGCAGCCCGACTAGCGGACCTTACAATGAGCAGTTCTTC. Its protein product is CASSPTSGPYNEQFF. V is TRBV3-1 (or the pseudogene TRBV3-2) and J is TRBJ2-1, with TRBD2 matching over 9 bases. Germline V gene sequence: CDR1 LGHDT, CDR2 YNNKEL (reference sequence). V gave up 4 bases and J gave up 4 bases; unmatched junction bases: 5. The CDR3 has 15 residues.

The chain is built from TRBV9 and TRBJ2-7; a weak D match, TRBD1 (6 bases). This CDR3 has 18 amino acids. Per the germline V gene, CDR1 is SGDLS and CDR2 is YYNGEE. V lost 4 bases, J lost 3 bases, and 26 bases lay in between. CDR3 coding DNA: TGTGCCAGCAGCCCTGGGACATTTAGCGCAGCCTCGAACTACGAGCAGTACTTC. Its translation: CASSPGTFSAASNYEQYF.

The gene calls are TRBV12-5 and TRBJ1-4; a weak D match, TRBD1 (5 bases). There are 14 residues in the CDR3. Trimming left V 6 bases short and J 0 bases short, with 8 bases between. Germline V gives CDR1 LGHNT, CDR2 FRNRAP. CDR3 residues: CASGRDATNEKLFF. The CDR3 DNA sequence: TGTGCTAGTGGCAGGGATGCAACTAATGAAAAACTGTTTTTT.

This clone occurred once. The chain uses TRBV5-1 and TRBJ1-1; D is uncertain. The CDR3 consists of 15 residues. The V end was cut by 3 bases, the J end by 1 base, with 13 bases between. Germline lookup yields CDR1 SGHRS and CDR2 YFSETQ. This chain's CDR3 is CASSYSPGSNTEAFF. The CDR3 region has the DNA TGCGCCAGCAGCTATTCTCCGGGATCGAACACTGAAGCTTTCTTT.

In this sample, this clone turned up once. This sequence joins TRBV27 and TRBJ1-4; 10 positions agree with TRBD1. CDR1 is MNHEY, CDR2 SMNVEV, per germline (reference sequence). This CDR3 has 16 amino acids. The junction had 10 bases not matched to a gene; V was cut back by 5 bases and J by 7 bases. The chain's CDR3 is CASSVRDRGEGEKLFF. The CDR3, as DNA: TGTGCCAGCAGTGTGCGGGACAGGGGTGAAGGTGAAAAACTGTTTTTT.

The chain's CDR3 is CASGVAGVREQYF. The CDR3 DNA sequence: TGTGCCAGCGGGGTAGCGGGAGTTCGAGAGCAGTACTTC. This chain links TRBV2 with TRBJ2-7; TRBD2 agrees at 9 bases. This CDR3 is 13 amino acids long. The trim removed 8 bases at V and 7 bases at J, leaving 9 bases unmatched. Germline lookup yields CDR1 SNHLY and CDR2 FYNNEI. Full variable domain (outside the CDR3, taken from reference TRBV2 and TRBJ2-7): EPEVTQTPSHQVTQMGQEVILRCVPISNHLYFYWYRQILGQKVEFLVSFYNNEISEKSEIFDDQFSVERPDGSNFTLKIRSTKLEDSAMYFCASGVAGVREQYFGPGTRLTVT.

The chain links TRBV28 to TRBJ2-3, with 9 bases matching TRBD2. In germline, CDR1 is MDHEN, CDR2 SYDVKM. This CDR3 is 15 amino acids long. Trimming cost V 2 bases and J 2 bases; bases outside gene matches: 2. This CDR3 is CASSLGTSYTDTQYF. The CDR3 DNA reads as TGTGCCAGCAGTTTAGGGACTAGCTACACAGATACGCAGTATTTT.

J is TRBJ2-5 and V is TRBV5-4, with a weak D call TRBD2 (5 bases). The V and J ends lost 0 bases and 2 bases respectively, with 11 bases between them. This CDR3 is built from 15 residues. CDR1 SGHNT and CDR2 YYREEE come from the germline V gene (reference sequence). Here the CDR3 DNA reads TGTGCCAGCAGCTTGGGAGGGCAGCATCAAGAGACCCAGTACTTC. This encodes CASSLGGQHQETQYF.

This chain links TRBV5-1 with TRBJ2-1, with 8 bases identical to TRBD2. The germline CDR1 and CDR2 sequences are SGHRS and YFSETQ. J was trimmed by 7 bases and V by 6 bases; bases with no gene match: 6. The CDR3 has 13 amino acids. The CDR3 region has the DNA TGCGCCAGCAATTGGGCTAGCGGGAATGAGCAGTTCTTC. Protein product: CASNWASGNEQFF.

The gene calls are TRBV5-1 and TRBJ2-5; the D gene is possibly TRBD1 (5 bases). There are 15 residues in the CDR3. Trimming shortened V by 2 bases and J by 3 bases, and 14 bases separated the two germline ends. The germline gives CDR1 SGHRS, CDR2 YFSETQ. CDR3 loop: CASSFQGSVEETQYF. In DNA form, the CDR3 reads TGCGCCAGCAGCTTCCAGGGTTCGGTGGAAGAGACCCAGTACTTC.

Notes on this clone: Other DNA sequences in the sample encode the same CDR3. CDR3 sequence (DNA): TGTGCCAGCAGCCAAGTAGAGGGAACCGAAGCTTTCTTT. Translated, it gives CASSQVEGTEAFF. V usage is TRBV3-1 (or the pseudogene TRBV3-2) and J usage is TRBJ1-1, with no clear D. Germline V gene sequence: CDR1 LGHDT, CDR2 YNNKEL (reference sequence). Trimming stripped 1 base from V and 8 bases from J, with 11 bases between. This CDR3 has 13 amino acids.

The chain couples TRBV2 to TRBJ1-5; TRBD1 is a possible D gene (6 bases). This CDR3 has 15 residues. V lost 4 bases and J lost 1, with 11 bases in between. Germline-derived CDR1 and CDR2 are SNHLY and FYNNEI. CDR3: CASSGTERSNQPQHF. The DNA for the CDR3 is TGTGCCAGCAGTGGGACAGAGCGGAGCAATCAGCCCCAGCATTTT.

The chain combines TRBV7-6 with TRBJ1-1; D gene uncertain. The CDR3 is 13 amino acids. Trimming removed 2 bases at V and 3 bases at J, with 7 bases between. Per germline, CDR1 SGHVS and CDR2 FNYEAQ. CDR3 loop: CASSLSGDTEAFF. CDR3 bases: TGTGCCAGCAGCTTATCCGGGGACACTGAAGCTTTCTTT.

The chain is built from TRBV28 and TRBJ1-1, with 8 positions matching TRBD1. CDR3 length: 14 amino acids. Germline V CDR1 and CDR2: MDHEN, SYDVKM. Trimming removed 1 base from V and 6 bases from J; junction bases left unmatched: 4. The CDR3 coding sequence is TGTGCCAGCAGTTTATACATACAGGGGGCTGAAGCTTTCTTT. Amino acids: CASSLYIQGAEAFF.